The subject of this entry is one TCR beta chain. This clonotype appeared a single time. This clone's antigen is unknown. A much larger clone is a single base away; this may be a read error. Reads for this sample came from an Illumina HiSeq 1500. Clones were called with MiXCR by TCRdb after fastp trimmed the public reads at Q25, and only in-frame beta chains were retained. Every distinct CDR3 protein forms one entry, paired with its most common genes and DNA. The sample records around 330,000 distinct CDR3 sequences, roughly 15% of which are singletons. Around 11% of the sample is in the top ten clones. This entry belongs to a study of T cell repertoires in cytomegalovirus infection (dated by TCRdb to between 2018 and 2021). Study-level background: Donor HLA type was relevant to the analysis, because carriage of CMV infection together with the matching HLA type was indicated by public TCR beta signatures. Here is what the overall study found, with its caveats: Cumulative frequency of public TCR beta family members discriminated carriers of CMV infection plus the relevant HLA type in this cohort and an independent 352-donor cohort. The ex vivo response was dominated by HLA-C-restricted CMV-specific TCR beta clonotypes, and the single most frequent clonotype in two of eight donors was supplied by these HLA-C-restricted clonotypes.

The germline V gene sets CDR1 to MNHGY and CDR2 to SAAAGT. From the cysteine up to the phenylalanine, the CDR3 has a length of 16 residues. The sequence is cut down to CDR3 DNA, 48 bases in frame from base 1. Here the chain combines TRBV6-8 and TRBJ2-1; 10 central nucleotides agree with TRBD2. Material: PBMCs. The receptor was isolated from a human donor in good health (CMV status not recorded). Some clones in this sample may be carry-over from other donors' samples. The nucleotide sequence is TGTTCCAGCAGTGCCTTGAGCGGGGGGGCATACAATGAGCAGTTCTTC. Its protein product is CSSSALSGGAYNEQFF.